A single sample is the source of the 16 T cell receptor beta chains below, sequenced in a study of somatic mutations in cytotoxic T cells in rheumatoid arthritis. Sequencing was performed with immunoSEQ multiplex PCR; in TCRdb, only in-frame clones are kept and a portion is missing. In the table there are 30,000 to 45,000 clones, 84% of which are singletons. The sample comprised CD8+ T cells sorted from blood. The receptor set was obtained from a man aged 40-55 years in good health.

This chain joins TRBV27 and TRBJ2-7, with D uncertain. V was trimmed by 7 bases and J by 4 bases, leaving 11 bases between them. The germline V gene has CDR1 MNHEY and CDR2 SMNVEV (reference sequence). CDR3 length: 12 residues. The CDR3 DNA reads TGTGCCAGCACCTCCAATGGGTACGAGCAGTACTTC. Translating it yields CASTSNGYEQYF.

V gene TRBV27 combines with J gene TRBJ1-5; the D is unclear. CDR3 size: 16 residues. Per germline, CDR1 MNHEY and CDR2 SMNVEV (reference sequence). Deletions cut 7 bases from V and 0 bases from J, with 16 bases between. Here the CDR3 DNA reads TGTGCCAGCATGAGCACGAAAGCTTATAGCAATCAGCCCCAGCATTTT. Protein sequence: CASMSTKAYSNQPQHF.

This chain links TRBV5-1 with TRBJ2-7; a possible D gene is TRBD1 (6 bases). V lost 3 bases and J lost 2, with 15 bases in between. The CDR3 is made up of 15 amino acids. Germline CDR1 SGHRS, CDR2 YFSETQ. The CDR3 DNA sequence: TGCGCCAGCAGCTGGGACACCGCCGGGGCCTACGAGCAGTACTTC. Amino acids: CASSWDTAGAYEQYF.

This clone has a handful of counts. The CDR3 DNA reads as TGCGCCAGCAGTCCTAATGCCTTAGGCGGTGAAGCTTTCTTT. As protein: CASSPNALGGEAFF. This rearrangement joins TRBV4-1 to TRBJ1-1, with D hard to call. V was trimmed by 6 bases and J by 7 bases, leaving 18 bases between them. The CDR3 length is 14 residues. Germline loops: CDR1 MGHRA, CDR2 YSYEKL.

The chain employs TRBV7-9 and TRBJ2-2; a possible D gene is TRBD1 (6 bases). The CDR3 has 19 amino acids. V lost 6 bases, J lost 2 bases, and 25 bases lay in between. The germline CDR1 and CDR2 sequences are SEHNR and FQNEAQ (reference sequence). This CDR3 reads CASSGGWVMVASNTGELFF. The CDR3 DNA reads as TGTGCCAGCAGTGGGGGCTGGGTAATGGTAGCGTCCAACACCGGGGAGCTGTTTTTT.

This clone was detected only once. The V call is TRBV4-1, the J call TRBJ2-7; a possible D gene is TRBD1 (6 bases). V dropped 1 base and J dropped 4 bases, with 14 bases sitting between them. Per germline, CDR1 MGHRA and CDR2 YSYEKL. The CDR3 sequence is 15 residues long. In DNA, the CDR3 is TGCGCCAGCAGCCAAGGGTCCAGGGGTCAATACGAGCAGTACTTC. It translates to CASSQGSRGQYEQYF.

V and J are TRBV5-6 and TRBJ1-5; D is ambiguous. The V end lost 0 bases, the J end lost 7 bases, and 8 bases lay between the germline ends. The CDR3 contains 13 residues. Per the germline V gene, CDR1 is SGHDT and CDR2 is YYEEEE. The chain's CDR3 is CASSLGGRQPQHF. The CDR3 DNA follows: TGTGCCAGCAGCTTGGGAGGGAGACAGCCCCAGCATTTT.

This rearrangement joins TRBV19 to TRBJ2-1, with D possibly matching TRBD2 (6 bases). There are 15 residues in the CDR3. Germline CDR1 LNHDA, CDR2 SQIVND (reference sequence). The ends were cut back, 3 bases at V and 4 bases at J, with 13 bases in the middle. The CDR3 loop reads CASSMGGPWYNEQFF. Written as DNA, the CDR3 is TGTGCCAGTAGTATGGGAGGACCCTGGTACAATGAGCAGTTCTTC.

The chain combines TRBV28 with TRBJ2-7, with a tentative D call TRBD1 (6 bases). This CDR3 has 14 amino acids. Trimming left V 11 bases short and J 0 bases short, with 17 bases between. Germline CDR1 is MDHEN and CDR2 is SYDVKM. The CDR3 protein is CAGSTDSRSYEQYF. CDR3 nucleotide sequence: TGTGCCGGGAGCACGGACAGCCGCTCCTACGAGCAGTACTTC.

This clone was detected once. This chain uses TRBV28 with TRBJ2-5, with a possible D match to TRBD2 (5 bases). This CDR3 spans 14 amino acids. The V and J ends lost 5 bases and 4 bases respectively, with 14 bases between them. Germline V gene sequence: CDR1 MDHEN, CDR2 SYDVKM. This chain's CDR3 is CASSPPGSGETQYF. The DNA of the CDR3 is TGTGCCAGCAGTCCCCCGGGGAGTGGAGAGACCCAGTACTTC.

The chain recombines TRBV7-9 with TRBJ2-7; weak D call: TRBD1 (6 bases). Looked up from germline, CDR1 is SEHNR and CDR2 is FQNEAQ (reference sequence). The CDR3 is 13 residues long. Trimming removed 5 bases at V and 5 bases at J, with 13 bases between. The DNA for the CDR3 is TGTGCCAGCAGCAATTCAGGGGTCCACGAGCAGTACTTC. It encodes CASSNSGVHEQYF.

The V gene is TRBV30, the J gene TRBJ1-5; D is undetermined. The CDR3 is 13 amino acids. CDR1 and CDR2 (germline): GTSNPN, SVGIG (reference sequence). The V end lost 1 base, the J end lost 6 bases, and 10 bases lay between the germline ends. CDR3 loop: CAWSDREGQPQHF. CDR3 DNA sequence: TGTGCCTGGAGTGACAGAGAAGGTCAGCCCCAGCATTTT.

The V call is TRBV29-1, the J call TRBJ2-1; D gene unclear. V was pared by 1 base and J by 4 bases, with 14 bases between. Looked up from germline, CDR1 is SQVTM and CDR2 is ANQGSEA. The CDR3 is 15 residues long. The CDR3 nucleotides are TGCAGCGTTGAAGTGGGGTGGGATTTATACAATGAGCAGTTCTTC. Translated, it gives CSVEVGWDLYNEQFF.

This sequence joins TRBV10-3 and TRBJ2-1; the match to TRBD2 covers 7 bases. CDR1 ENHRY and CDR2 SYGVKD come from the germline V gene. CDR3 length equals 16 residues. The V gene end was trimmed by 3 bases and the J gene end by 6 bases; junction bases not matched to a gene: 11. DNA of the CDR3: TGTGCCATCAGTGACCCGGTGCGGGAGTATCGCAATGAGCAGTTCTTC. It encodes CAISDPVREYRNEQFF.

The V call is TRBV27, the J call TRBJ1-1; 10 bases match TRBD1. The CDR3 is 12 amino acids. V shed 8 bases, J shed 7 bases, and the junction held 4 bases outside the gene matches. Germline CDR1 and CDR2: MNHEY and SMNVEV (reference sequence). CDR3 sequence (DNA): TGTGCCAGCTCGGGGACAGGGGTTGAAGCTTTCTTT. It translates to CASSGTGVEAFF.

The rearrangement uses TRBV5-1 and TRBJ2-2; no firm D call. Per the germline V gene, CDR1 is SGHRS and CDR2 is YFSETQ. This CDR3 spans 14 amino acids. Trimming cost V 1 base and J 1 base, with 5 bases left between them. CDR3 bases: TGCGCCAGCAGCTTGCTAGGGAACACCGGGGAGCTGTTTTTT. Translation: CASSLLGNTGELFF. The full variable domain, completed using reference TRBV5-1 and TRBJ2-2, is KAGVTQTPRYLIKTRGQQVTLSCSPISGHRSVSWYQQTPGQGLQFLFEYFSETQRNKGNFPGRFSGRQFSNSRSEMNVSTLELGDSALYLCASSLLGNTGELFFGEGSRLTVL.